This T cell receptor (beta chain) stems from a study of cytomegalovirus exposure and HLA in healthy donors. Whole-study findings and limits: Researchers reported in a later analysis that common viral pathogens appeared linked to several top clusters. A later analysis showed HLA-associated TCR beta chains outstripping equally common others in clonal expansion. Later analysis placed DRB1 highest and HLA-C lowest in TCR association rates, which differed by HLA locus.

Concerning this clone itself: Antigen: not known.

The PCR was carried out with 60 Vbeta primers and 13 Jbeta primers. Data came from immunoSEQ multiplex PCR; TCRdb stores just in-frame clones and leaves some out. The sample yields under 200,000 clones, 82% seen once. The CDR3 runs 13 residues. Germline-derived CDR1 and CDR2 are SGHVS and FQNEAQ. Trimming left V 5 bases short and J 6 bases short, with 13 bases between. Input material: PBMCs. The receptor was isolated from a male donor in good health and CMV-seropositive. The rearrangement joins TRBV7-8 to TRBJ1-2; D is possibly TRBD1 (6 bases). CDR3 bases: TGTGCCAGCAGCCCGAGGACAGCGGATGGCTACACCTTC. Amino acid sequence: CASSPRTADGYTF.